This T cell receptor beta chain derives from a study of blood T cell repertoires in COVID-19. Across the study: Material from acute and convalescent COVID-19 was sourced from the United States, Italy and Spain. Nucleic acid was either cDNA or gDNA, and it came from T cells, B-cell-depleted T cells, or PBMCs.

Original methodology: For nucleated cells, counts were estimated from reference gene primer amplification. Using immunoSEQ multiplex PCR, the repertoire was profiled, and TCRdb retains in-frame clones only, with some absent. D and trimming were read from the DNA, whereas the V and J calls and clone size are those reported in that table. The sample gives approximately 350,000 clones, more than 70% of which show up once; 2.5% to 3.5% is in the top ten. The CDR3 has 13 amino acids. V lost 2 bases and J lost 7; bases outside the gene matches: 4. Germline V gene sequence: CDR1 MNHEY, CDR2 SMNVEV (reference sequence).

The receptor was isolated from a man younger than 40 with active or convalescent COVID-19. Input material: peripheral blood. The J gene is TRBJ2-7, the V gene TRBV27, with TRBD1 identical over 8 bases. The CDR3 sequence is CASSLNRGVEQYF. DNA for the CDR3: TGTGCCAGCAGTTTAAACAGGGGGGTGGAGCAGTACTTC.